This section outlines one T cell receptor beta chain sequence together with its context. Its target is unknown. The data stem from a study of graft-versus-host responses after intestinal transplantation. Whole-study context: Transplants were multivisceral, liver-intestinal, or isolated intestinal. After anti-thymocyte globulin induction, recipients took tacrolimus and steroids for two to three years. Study-wide points: Association was observed between peak circulating GvH clone levels and early post-transplant HvG declines. GvH clones were found in recipient marrow; some appeared first in ileum or blood.

Repertoires were generated with immunoSEQ multiplex PCR, while TCRdb's copy carries only in-frame clones and drops some. The repertoire holds roughly 85,000 clones, with around 93% as singletons. The germline CDR1 and CDR2 sequences are SGHRS and YFSETQ. The CDR3 covers 12 residues. The V end lost 5 bases, the J end lost 5 bases, and 7 bases lay between the germline ends. The chain couples TRBV5-1 to TRBJ2-2; D remains ambiguous. The clonotype was recovered from a human donor who was the organ donor for an intestinal transplant. This specimen was unstimulated CD8+ T cells sorted from spleen or lymph node cells, taken before transplant. Here the CDR3 reads CASSILTGELFF. The CDR3 region has the DNA TGCGCCAGCAGTATCTTGACCGGGGAGCTGTTTTTT.